One sample yielded the 20 T cell receptor beta chains listed below, sequenced in a study of blood T cell repertoires in COVID-19. The table came from immunoSEQ multiplex PCR; TCRdb's copy has only in-frame clones and leaves some out. The sample contains 150,000 or so clones, around nine tenths of which appear only once. The sequenced sample was peripheral blood. These receptors were obtained from a human donor in a cohort sampled during active COVID-19.

J is TRBJ1-6 and V is TRBV6-2 or TRBV6-3; no reliable D call. Germline V gene sequence: CDR1 MNHEY, CDR2 SVGEGT. CDR3 length equals 20 residues. V dropped 0 bases and J dropped 1 base, with 19 bases sitting between them. The CDR3 region is CASSYSMTPRESSYNSPLHF. The DNA of the CDR3 is TGTGCCAGCAGTTACTCGATGACACCAAGGGAGAGTTCCTATAATTCACCCCTCCACTTT.

In this sample, this clone turned up a few times. This chain connects TRBV7-9 to TRBJ1-1; 7 bases line up with TRBD1. This CDR3 spans 15 amino acids. Germline loops: CDR1 SEHNR, CDR2 FQNEAQ (reference sequence). Germline trimming cut 5 bases from V and 6 bases from J; bases unmatched to any gene: 12. CDR3 residues: CASSKLTGRFPEAFF. CDR3 bases: TGTGCCAGCAGCAAATTGACAGGGAGGTTCCCTGAAGCTTTCTTT.

The chain links TRBV20-1 to TRBJ2-5; no definite D call. This CDR3 comprises 12 residues. V was cut by 3 bases and J by 2 bases, with 7 bases left in between. The germline V gene encodes CDR1 DFQATT and CDR2 SNEGSKA (reference sequence). This CDR3 reads CSASRVQETQYF. Written as DNA, the CDR3 is TGCAGTGCTAGTAGAGTACAAGAGACCCAGTACTTC.

This clone was seen only a few times. This chain uses TRBV7-8 with TRBJ2-7; D is possibly TRBD2 (5 bases). CDR3 length equals 14 residues. Germline values: CDR1 SGHVS, CDR2 FQNEAQ. V dropped 5 bases and J dropped 3 bases, with 14 bases sitting between them. The CDR3 here is CASSPQAGDYEQYF. CDR3 DNA: TGTGCCAGCAGCCCCCAGGCCGGGGACTACGAGCAGTACTTC.

The chain carries TRBV5-1 and TRBJ2-1; 8 bases line up with TRBD2. The CDR3 is 16 amino acids. Germline lookup yields CDR1 SGHRS and CDR2 YFSETQ. With V trimmed by 2 bases and J by 7 bases, 11 bases remained unmatched. In DNA form, the CDR3 reads TGCGCCAGCAGCTTCACTAGCGGCCGGCAGGGGAATGAGCAGTTCTTC. Residues: CASSFTSGRQGNEQFF.

The chain uses TRBV28 and TRBJ1-1, with TRBD1 as a possible D gene (6 bases). Trimming removed 7 bases at V and 1 base at J, with 19 bases between. Germline values: CDR1 MDHEN, CDR2 SYDVKM. The CDR3 has 16 amino acids. The DNA for the CDR3 is TGTGCCAGCACCTTTGGGCGGGGGGCGGCGAACACTGAAGCTTTCTTT. This codes for CASTFGRGAANTEAFF.

The rearrangement links TRBV5-4 to TRBJ2-6; 7 positions agree with TRBD1. Germline V lookup: CDR1 SGHNT, CDR2 YYREEE (reference sequence). This CDR3 has 16 residues. The V and J ends lost 0 bases and 0 bases, in that order; junction bases with no gene match: 0. The CDR3 DNA sequence: TGTGCCAGCAGCTTGGGACAGGGCTCTGGGGCCAACGTCCTGACTTTC. This sequence encodes CASSLGQGSGANVLTF.

A single count supports this clone. J is TRBJ1-1 and V is TRBV15, with a possible D match to TRBD1 (5 bases). V lost 0 bases and J lost 8, with 13 bases in between. CDR1 and CDR2 (germline): LNHNV, YYDKDF (reference sequence). The CDR3 extends over 14 amino acids. As DNA, the CDR3 is TGTGCCACCAGCAGAGATAAAACGGGGGTGGAAGCTTTCTTT. This sequence encodes CATSRDKTGVEAFF.

V gene TRBV3-1 (or the pseudogene TRBV3-2) combines with J gene TRBJ1-6, with TRBD1 as a possible D gene (6 bases). The V end lost 5 bases, the J end lost 6 bases, and 14 bases lay between the germline ends. The CDR3 loop spans 15 amino acids. Germline CDR1 LGHDT, CDR2 YNNKEL (reference sequence). The CDR3 loop reads CASSAGTLLNSPLHF. CDR3 bases: TGTGCCAGCAGCGCCGGGACACTACTTAATTCACCCCTCCACTTT.

The CDR3 DNA is TGTGCCATCAGGACAGTGAACACTGAAGCTTTCTTT. Its protein product is CAIRTVNTEAFF. The chain couples TRBV10-3 to TRBJ1-1, with D maybe TRBD1 (5 bases). Germline CDR1 reads ENHRY; CDR2 reads SYGVKD. This CDR3 region has 12 residues. The germline V and J ends were trimmed by 6 bases and 0 bases, with 5 bases remaining between them.

This clone was detected only once. The chain is built from TRBV14 and TRBJ2-1, with D perhaps TRBD2 (5 bases). Germline CDR1 is SGHDN and CDR2 is FVKESK. V dropped 3 bases and J dropped 9 bases, with 18 bases sitting between them. The CDR3 runs 15 residues. The CDR3, as DNA: TGTGCCAGCAGCCATCCCGGGAATGGGTACGGTGAGCAGTTCTTC. It encodes CASSHPGNGYGEQFF.

This sequence joins TRBV6-5 and TRBJ1-3; 7 bases align to TRBD1. CDR1 and CDR2 (germline): MNHEY, SVGAGI. CDR3 length: 14 amino acids. The trim removed 6 bases at V and 0 bases at J, leaving 2 bases unmatched. The CDR3: CASRTGASGNTIYF. CDR3 sequence (DNA): TGTGCCAGCAGAACAGGGGCCTCTGGAAACACCATATATTTT.

The chain combines TRBV7-3 with TRBJ2-1; 15 bases match TRBD2. The trim removed 5 bases at V and 6 bases at J, leaving 5 bases unmatched. The CDR3 runs 16 residues. Germline CDR1 and CDR2: SGHTA and FQGTGA. The CDR3 bases are TGTGCCAGCAGCCCAGGACTAGCGGGAGGGAGCAATGAGCAGTTCTTC. Translation gives CASSPGLAGGSNEQFF.

The genes are TRBV6-5 and TRBJ2-4; tentatively, D is TRBD2 (7 bases). Germline CDR1 reads MNHEY; CDR2 reads SVGAGI. Trimming shortened V by 0 bases and J by 11 bases, and 11 bases separated the two germline ends. The CDR3 is 13 residues long. The CDR3 DNA reads TGTGCCAGCAGTTACTCGAGGGGGGGCCTTCAGTACTTC. It translates to CASSYSRGGLQYF.

Only one count was recorded for this clone. The chain couples TRBV5-1 to TRBJ2-3, with TRBD2 identical over 7 bases. Germline values: CDR1 SGHRS, CDR2 YFSETQ. Unmatched junction bases numbered 7, after V lost 0 bases and J lost 3 bases. The CDR3 runs to 16 residues. CDR3 in amino acids: CASSLALAELTDTQYF. DNA of the CDR3: TGCGCCAGCAGCTTGGCGCTAGCGGAGTTAACAGATACGCAGTATTTT.

This sequence joins TRBV28 and TRBJ1-1, with a weak D call TRBD1 (5 bases). V lost 6 bases and J 6 bases, leaving 11 bases between the germline ends. Germline CDR1 reads MDHEN; CDR2 reads SYDVKM. This CDR3 comprises 12 residues. The DNA of the CDR3 is TGTGCCAGCAGGGATTACAGGCCTGAAGCTTTCTTT. Translated, it gives CASRDYRPEAFF.

J is TRBJ2-3 and V is TRBV21-1; TRBD2 was called by the table and not checked on the DNA. TRBV21-1 is given as a pseudogene. The CDR3 consists of 16 residues. The CDR3 is CASSNTFLACADTQYF. CDR3 nucleotides: TGTGCCAGCAGCAATACGTTCCTAGCTTGTGCAGATACGCAGTATTTT.

This clone was recorded a few times. The rearrangement joins TRBV5-4 to TRBJ2-7, with D possibly matching TRBD2 (6 bases). The germline V gene has CDR1 SGHNT and CDR2 YYREEE (reference sequence). Trimming left V 4 bases short and J 0 bases short, with 11 bases between. CDR3 size: 14 residues. CDR3: CASSRRDGSYEQYF. CDR3 nucleotide sequence: TGTGCCAGCAGCCGGCGGGACGGCTCCTACGAGCAGTACTTC.

The V call is TRBV6-6, the J call TRBJ1-5; 7 positions agree with TRBD1. Germline assignment: CDR1 MNHNY and CDR2 SVGAGI (reference sequence). The CDR3 has 18 residues. V was clipped by 5 bases and J by 3 bases; unmatched bases: 16. The CDR3 is CASSPIMPETGDNQPQHF. The CDR3 region has the DNA TGTGCCAGCAGTCCAATTATGCCCGAAACAGGGGACAATCAGCCCCAGCATTTT.

This chain connects TRBV2 to TRBJ2-3, with 9 nucleotides matching TRBD2. Germline V gene lookup returns CDR1 SNHLY and CDR2 FYNNEI. This CDR3 region has 15 residues. Trimming at V came to 6 bases and at J to 3 bases, leaving 7 bases not matched to a gene. CDR3 DNA sequence: TGTGCCAGCAGGGTGACTAGCGGCTTGACAGATACGCAGTATTTT. Translated: CASRVTSGLTDTQYF.